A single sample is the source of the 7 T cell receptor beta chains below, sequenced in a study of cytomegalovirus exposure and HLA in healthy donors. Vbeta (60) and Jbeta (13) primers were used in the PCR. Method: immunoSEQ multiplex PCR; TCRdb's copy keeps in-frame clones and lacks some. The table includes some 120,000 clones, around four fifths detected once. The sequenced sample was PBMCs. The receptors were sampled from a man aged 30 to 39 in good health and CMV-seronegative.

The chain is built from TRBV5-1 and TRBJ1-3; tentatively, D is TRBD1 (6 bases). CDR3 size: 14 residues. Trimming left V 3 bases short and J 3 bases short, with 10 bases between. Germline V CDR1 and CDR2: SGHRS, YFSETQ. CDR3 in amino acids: CASSSQGGGNTIYF. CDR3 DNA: TGCGCCAGCAGCTCACAGGGTGGTGGAAACACCATATATTTT.

Here the CDR3 DNA reads TGTGCCAGCAGAACCGACAGGTTAAGCAATCAGCCCCAGCATTTT. Encoded protein: CASRTDRLSNQPQHF. The chain combines TRBV6-5 with TRBJ1-5; D might be TRBD1 (6 bases). The V end was cut by 6 bases, the J end by 1 base, with 13 bases between. This CDR3 has 15 amino acids. In germline, CDR1 is MNHEY, CDR2 SVGAGI.

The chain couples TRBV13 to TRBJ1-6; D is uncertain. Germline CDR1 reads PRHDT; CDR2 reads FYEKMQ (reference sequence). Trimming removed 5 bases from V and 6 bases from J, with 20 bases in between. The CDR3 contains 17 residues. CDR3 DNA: TGTGCCAGCAGCCTGGGATGGGTGGGAGCGACTAATTCACCCCTCCACTTT. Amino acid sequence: CASSLGWVGATNSPLHF.

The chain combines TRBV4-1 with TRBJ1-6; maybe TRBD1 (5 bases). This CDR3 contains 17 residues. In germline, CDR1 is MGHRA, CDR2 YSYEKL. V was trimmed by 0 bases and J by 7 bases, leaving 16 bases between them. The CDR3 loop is CASSQERRGLRNSPLHF. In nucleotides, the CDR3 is TGCGCCAGCAGCCAAGAGCGGAGGGGCCTACGAAATTCACCCCTCCACTTT.

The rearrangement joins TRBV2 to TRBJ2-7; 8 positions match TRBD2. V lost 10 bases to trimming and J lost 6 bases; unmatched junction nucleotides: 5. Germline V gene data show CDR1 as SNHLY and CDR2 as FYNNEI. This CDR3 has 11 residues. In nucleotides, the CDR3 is TGTGCCACGAACGGGGGGGTCGAGCAGTACTTC. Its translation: CATNGGVEQYF.

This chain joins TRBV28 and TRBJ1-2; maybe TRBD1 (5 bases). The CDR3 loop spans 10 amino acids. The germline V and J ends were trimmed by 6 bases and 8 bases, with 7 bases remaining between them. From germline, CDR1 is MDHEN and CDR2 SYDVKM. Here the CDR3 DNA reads TGTGCCAGCAGGCGGGGGGGCTACACCTTC. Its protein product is CASRRGGYTF.

The chain's CDR3 is CASSETGRISEQFF. DNA of the CDR3: TGTGCCAGCAGCGAGACAGGGAGAATAAGTGAGCAGTTCTTC. V and J are TRBV7-2 and TRBJ2-1; 7 bases agree with TRBD1. CDR1 and CDR2 from the germline V gene are SGHTA and FQGNSA. V shed 5 bases and J 9 bases; nucleotides not matched to a gene: 10. The CDR3 totals 14 residues.